The clone carrying this T cell receptor (beta chain) was observed at least ten times. Its antigen remains unidentified. The record originates from a study of identical twins. Study outcomes and limitations: With beta out-of-frame sequences, excess sharing by twins was weaker. Conclusions came from cross-sectional statistical analysis, not from following the same donors. Modeled out-of-frame TCR alpha sharing in monozygotic twins fell below observed levels.

Everyone who gave samples was a healthy Caucasian. Each CDR3 protein gets one entry after TCRdb re-called the 5' RACE reads with MiXCR. Counted here are around 240,000 distinct CDR3 sequences, 8% to 11% occurring once; the ten biggest clones make up about a tenth. Looked up from germline, CDR1 is DFQATT and CDR2 is SNEGSKA (reference sequence). The CDR3 is 13 residues long. Trimming removed 6 bases from V and 2 bases from J, with 13 bases in between. The sample comprised memory T cells sorted from blood. This chain connects TRBV20-1 to TRBJ1-2; D is ambiguous. The receptor comes from a middle-aged man in good health. CDR3 nucleotides: TGCAGTGCCTCAATCCGAGGGAACTATGGCTACACCTTC. Translated: CSASIRGNYGYTF.